What follows are 25 T cell receptor beta chains derived from one specimen sequenced in a study of regulatory T cells in long-lasting Graves disease listed by TCRdb under 2021. Preparation of the library involved multiplex PCR. Sequencing was performed on an Illumina HiSeq 4000. iRepertoire HTBI primers and Arm-PCR amplification of CDR3 regions were used to construct TCR beta libraries. TCRdb reprocessed the public reads (quality trimming at Q25 with fastp, clone calling with MiXCR) and kept in-frame beta chains. Each record represents a unique CDR3 protein, reported with the most common genes and DNA among its rows. This sample is represented by roughly 400,000 distinct CDR3 sequences; 20% of them were singletons. In total, the top ten clones hold about a fifth of the sample. What this sample's time point label stands for: persistent/refractory GD, antithyroid drugs over 5 years with positive TRAb. For both TCR sequencing and RNA sequencing, RNA was extracted from PBMCs using TRIzol.

The sequenced sample was peripheral blood mononuclear cells (PBMCs), obtained when the disease was refractory, from a patient treated with antithyroid drugs. These receptors were collected from a female donor with Graves disease.

This clonotype was counted ten times or more. The V gene is TRBV28, the J gene TRBJ1-5; D call uncertain. The CDR3 length is 15 residues. Looked up from germline, CDR1 is MDHEN and CDR2 is SYDVKM. Trimming stripped 6 bases from V and 6 bases from J, with 18 bases between. CDR3 protein: CASRTYGLAGQPQHF. For the CDR3, the DNA is TGTGCCAGCAGGACTTATGGGTTAGCAGGTCAGCCCCAGCATTTT.

This sequence joins TRBV11-2 and TRBJ2-7; D could derive from TRBD1 or TRBD2 (5 bases each). CDR1 is SGHAT, CDR2 FQNNGV, per germline. Trimming removed 5 bases from V and 10 bases from J, with 15 bases in between. This CDR3 has 12 amino acids. DNA of the CDR3: TGTGCCAGCAGCCAAGATGGGACCACACAGTACTTC. Its protein product is CASSQDGTTQYF.

At least ten counts were recorded for this clonotype. The chain's CDR3 is CASSLRPGGYGYTF. CDR3 nucleotide sequence: TGTGCCAGCAGCTTAAGGCCGGGGGGCTATGGCTACACCTTC. The chain combines TRBV7-8 with TRBJ1-2, with a possible D match to TRBD1 (5 bases). Trimming stripped 2 bases from V and 4 bases from J, with 11 bases between. The CDR3 spans 14 residues. In germline, CDR1 is SGHVS, CDR2 FQNEAQ.

This clonotype was observed many times. V is TRBV11-2 and J is TRBJ2-2, with D unresolved. In germline, CDR1 is SGHAT, CDR2 FQNNGV. Trimming removed 1 base from V and 7 bases from J, with 13 bases in between. This CDR3 is 15 amino acids long. The CDR3 sequence: CASSLVWVADGELFF. The CDR3 DNA follows: TGTGCCAGCAGCTTAGTATGGGTAGCTGACGGGGAGCTGTTTTTT. Using reference TRBV11-2 and TRBJ2-2 for the parts outside the CDR3, the full variable domain is EAGVAQSPRYKIIEKRQSVAFWCNPISGHATLYWYQQILGQGPKLLIQFQNNGVVDDSQLPKDRFSAERLKGVDSTLKIQPAKLEDSAVYLCASSLVWVADGELFFGEGSRLTVL.

CDR3 region: CASSEGRRGYTF. The CDR3 nucleotides read TGTGCCAGCAGCGAGGGGAGAAGGGGCTACACCTTC. The chain combines TRBV14 with TRBJ1-2, with D perhaps TRBD1 (5 bases). V shed 5 bases and J shed 8 bases, with 12 bases lying between them. This CDR3 has 12 residues. Germline-derived CDR1 and CDR2 are SGHDN and FVKESK.

This clonotype was picked up a small number of times. The chain links TRBV6-1 to TRBJ1-1, with D possibly being TRBD1 (5 bases). V was shortened by 2 bases and J by 5 bases, with 12 bases between the two germline ends. Germline CDR1 MNHNS, CDR2 SASEGT. CDR3 length equals 14 residues. CDR3 residues: CASSELRGITEAFF. In DNA form, the CDR3 reads TGTGCCAGCAGTGAACTCCGGGGGATAACTGAAGCTTTCTTT.

This clonotype was counted at least ten times. The rearrangement joins TRBV11-2 to TRBJ2-5; 8 positions match TRBD1. There are 16 residues in the CDR3. The germline V gene encodes CDR1 SGHAT and CDR2 FQNNGV. J was trimmed by 4 bases and V by 5 bases; bases with no gene match: 12. The CDR3 here is CASSEGALQGGETQYF. The CDR3 DNA is TGTGCCAGCAGCGAAGGGGCGTTACAGGGGGGAGAGACCCAGTACTTC.

Many counts were recorded for this clonotype. The chain links TRBV20-1 to TRBJ2-7; tentative D call: TRBD2 (6 bases). Germline V gene lookup returns CDR1 DFQATT and CDR2 SNEGSKA (reference sequence). V shed 1 base and J shed 6 bases, with 13 bases lying between them. CDR3 size: 13 residues. The CDR3 bases are TGCAGTGCTAGAGCGGGAGTTTTTGGCGAGCAGTACTTC. As protein: CSARAGVFGEQYF.

Many counts were recorded for this clonotype. The gene calls are TRBV7-2 and TRBJ2-7; TRBD2 matches at 8 bases. The CDR3 runs 15 residues. The ends lost 1 base at V and 4 bases at J; junction bases unmatched: 6. The germline CDR1 and CDR2 sequences are SGHTA and FQGNSA. CDR3 residues: CASSLEGSGKYEQYF. In DNA, the CDR3 is TGTGCCAGCAGCTTAGAGGGTAGCGGGAAGTACGAGCAGTACTTC.

This clonotype was picked up a small number of times. The rearrangement links TRBV6-1 to TRBJ1-6; D may be TRBD1 (6 bases). The V end was cut by 5 bases, the J end by 7 bases, with 12 bases between. Germline CDR1 MNHNS, CDR2 SASEGT. The CDR3 spans 14 residues. The CDR3 sequence is CASSRTALNSPLHF. The CDR3 nucleotides are TGTGCCAGCAGTCGGACAGCCCTAAATTCACCCCTCCACTTT.

This clonotype was seen many times. The V gene is TRBV7-2, the J gene TRBJ1-5; D perhaps matches TRBD1 (6 bases). The CDR3 totals 15 residues. Germline V gene sequence: CDR1 SGHTA, CDR2 FQGNSA. Trimming left V 3 bases short and J 6 bases short, with 15 bases between. CDR3 bases: TGTGCCAGCAGCTTTGCGACGGGGGCTGGTCAGCCCCAGCATTTT. Its protein product is CASSFATGAGQPQHF.

This clonotype turned up a few times. This chain connects TRBV20-1 to TRBJ2-1; 11 bases align to TRBD2. With V trimmed by 3 bases and J by 12 bases, 1 base remained unmatched. CDR1 and CDR2 (germline): DFQATT, SNEGSKA (reference sequence). There are 11 residues in the CDR3. CDR3 in amino acids: CSARTSGMQFF. CDR3 in DNA: TGCAGTGCTAGGACTAGCGGGATGCAGTTCTTC.

The chain joins TRBV6-5 to TRBJ2-1; D unresolved. Germline V CDR1 and CDR2: MNHEY, SVGAGI. CDR3 length: 12 amino acids. Trimming shortened V by 1 base and J by 6 bases, and 4 bases separated the two germline ends. The CDR3 DNA is TGTGCCAGCAGTTACTTGCCCAATGAGCAGTTCTTC. Protein: CASSYLPNEQFF.

The chain is built from TRBV5-5 and TRBJ2-7; D possibly corresponds to TRBD2 (6 bases). From germline, CDR1 is SGHKS and CDR2 YYEKEE (reference sequence). The CDR3 covers 14 residues. V was cut by 2 bases and J by 5 bases, with 14 bases left in between. The CDR3 is CASSFGAGSDEQYF. In DNA form, the CDR3 reads TGTGCCAGCAGCTTTGGTGCGGGGAGCGACGAGCAGTACTTC.

There are many counts of this clonotype. The rearrangement uses TRBV20-1 and TRBJ2-5, with D possibly matching TRBD2 (6 bases). The germline gives CDR1 DFQATT, CDR2 SNEGSKA (reference sequence). The CDR3 loop spans 14 amino acids. Trimming took off 6 bases at V and 2 bases at J, with 16 bases between the two ends. In nucleotides, the CDR3 is TGCAGTGCAACCCCCGGGGGACTGCAAGAGACCCAGTACTTC. Translated, it gives CSATPGGLQETQYF.

The chain uses TRBV7-3 and TRBJ2-5; 8 bases agree with TRBD1. The CDR3 totals 15 residues. The germline CDR1 and CDR2 sequences are SGHTA and FQGTGA. Trimming cost V 5 bases and J 4 bases; bases outside gene matches: 9. CDR3 amino acids: CASSLGQGTGETQYF. The CDR3 DNA reads TGTGCCAGCAGCCTCGGACAGGGAACGGGAGAGACCCAGTACTTC.

This clonotype was recorded at least ten times. The rearrangement joins TRBV15 to TRBJ2-2; D remains unclear. The germline gives CDR1 LNHNV, CDR2 YYDKDF (reference sequence). Trimming stripped 0 bases from V and 7 bases from J, with 6 bases between. The CDR3 is made up of 13 amino acids. DNA for the CDR3: TGTGCCACCAGCAGAGATCTGGGCGGGGAGCTGTTTTTT. Residues: CATSRDLGGELFF.

This clonotype was seen more than once but under ten times. V and J are TRBV24-1 and TRBJ2-7; no clear D gene. Germline CDR1 reads KGHDR; CDR2 reads SFDVKD. V was clipped by 5 bases and J by 0 bases, with 10 bases between them. This CDR3 has 14 residues. The CDR3 sequence: CATSVSQSSYEQYF. The DNA of the CDR3 is TGTGCCACCAGTGTGAGCCAAAGCTCCTACGAGCAGTACTTC.

This clonotype appeared many times. V is TRBV6-5 and J is TRBJ2-7; D perhaps matches TRBD1 (6 bases). The V and J ends lost 0 bases and 0 bases respectively, with 18 bases between them. Germline V gene data show CDR1 as MNHEY and CDR2 as SVGAGI. This CDR3 region has 18 residues. The CDR3 region is CASSYSHRLDSFSYEQYF. CDR3 DNA sequence: TGTGCCAGCAGTTACTCGCATCGATTGGACAGTTTCTCCTACGAGCAGTACTTC.

The chain is built from TRBV7-9 and TRBJ2-7, with TRBD2 matching over 8 bases. This CDR3 has 15 residues. V dropped 5 bases and J dropped 5; count of bases not matched to a gene: 11. Germline V CDR1 and CDR2: SEHNR, FQNEAQ (reference sequence). CDR3 in amino acids: CASSRPTGGGNEQYF. Here the CDR3 DNA reads TGTGCCAGCAGCCGGCCGACAGGCGGGGGGAACGAGCAGTACTTC.

Worth noting for this clonotype: Just one base apart from a much larger clone, this may be a read error. This chain connects TRBV6-1 to TRBJ1-2, with D perhaps matching TRBD1 (5 bases). Germline V CDR1 and CDR2: MNHNS, SASEGT. This CDR3 region has 13 residues. Deletions cut 6 bases from V and 7 bases from J, with 15 bases between. CDR3 sequence: CASSQSGACGYTF. The CDR3 DNA follows: TGTGCCAGCAGCCAGTCCGGGGCCTGTGGCTACACCTTC.

This chain links TRBV29-1 with TRBJ1-1; D is perhaps TRBD1 (5 bases). The CDR3 runs 15 residues. CDR1 is SQVTM and CDR2 is ANQGSEA in the germline V gene. V was cut by 5 bases and J by 1 base, with 17 bases left in between. The CDR3 reads CSVQNRPGPNTEAFF. CDR3 in DNA: TGCAGCGTTCAAAACCGACCGGGACCGAACACTGAAGCTTTCTTT.

At least ten counts were recorded for this clonotype. The chain recombines TRBV6-2 or TRBV6-3 with TRBJ1-1; TRBD1 aligns across 7 bases. The V segment lost 4 bases and the J segment 4 bases; nucleotides outside the gene matches: 3. The V gene's germline CDR1 is MNHEY and CDR2 SVGEGT. CDR3 size: 13 residues. The CDR3, as DNA: TGTGCCAGCAGTTTGGGACAGACCACTGAAGCTTTCTTT. This encodes CASSLGQTTEAFF.

This clonotype appeared once. A much more abundant neighbour one base away suggests this may be a read error. The J gene is TRBJ2-2, the V gene TRBV30; D is possibly TRBD2 (5 bases). In germline, CDR1 is GTSNPN, CDR2 SVGIG (reference sequence). V dropped 2 bases and J dropped 2 bases, with 9 bases sitting between them. CDR3 size: 14 residues. DNA for the CDR3: TGTGCCTGGAGTCGCGGGTGCAACACCGGGGAGCTGTTTTTT. Translation gives CAWSRGCNTGELFF. Complete variable domain (other parts from reference TRBV30 and TRBJ2-2): SQTIHQWPATLVQPVGSPLSLECTVEGTSNPNLYWYRQAAGRGLQLLFYSVGIGQISSEVPQNLSASRPQDRQFILSSKKLLLSDSGFYLCAWSRGCNTGELFFGEGSRLTVL.

The chain is built from TRBV28 and TRBJ2-3, with D possibly matching TRBD1 (6 bases). V shed 5 bases and J shed 1 base, with 13 bases lying between them. The CDR3 spans 15 residues. Germline V CDR1 and CDR2: MDHEN, SYDVKM. Here the CDR3 DNA reads TGTGCCAGCAGTCCAGGGGCGCTTGGCACAGATACGCAGTATTTT. Translating it yields CASSPGALGTDTQYF.